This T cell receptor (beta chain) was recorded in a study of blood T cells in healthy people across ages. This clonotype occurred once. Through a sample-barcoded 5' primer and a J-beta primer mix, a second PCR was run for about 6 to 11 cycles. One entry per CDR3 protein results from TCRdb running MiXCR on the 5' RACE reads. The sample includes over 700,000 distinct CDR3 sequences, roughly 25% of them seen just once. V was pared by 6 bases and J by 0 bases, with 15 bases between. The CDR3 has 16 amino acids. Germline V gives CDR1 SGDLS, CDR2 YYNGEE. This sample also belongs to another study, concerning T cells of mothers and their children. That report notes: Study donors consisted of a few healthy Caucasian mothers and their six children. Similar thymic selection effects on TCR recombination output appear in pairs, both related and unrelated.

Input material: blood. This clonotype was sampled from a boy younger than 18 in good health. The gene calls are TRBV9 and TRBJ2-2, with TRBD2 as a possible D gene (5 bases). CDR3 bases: TGTGCCAGCACCCCCACGGGGAAATCGAACACCGGGGAGCTGTTTTTT. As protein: CASTPTGKSNTGELFF.